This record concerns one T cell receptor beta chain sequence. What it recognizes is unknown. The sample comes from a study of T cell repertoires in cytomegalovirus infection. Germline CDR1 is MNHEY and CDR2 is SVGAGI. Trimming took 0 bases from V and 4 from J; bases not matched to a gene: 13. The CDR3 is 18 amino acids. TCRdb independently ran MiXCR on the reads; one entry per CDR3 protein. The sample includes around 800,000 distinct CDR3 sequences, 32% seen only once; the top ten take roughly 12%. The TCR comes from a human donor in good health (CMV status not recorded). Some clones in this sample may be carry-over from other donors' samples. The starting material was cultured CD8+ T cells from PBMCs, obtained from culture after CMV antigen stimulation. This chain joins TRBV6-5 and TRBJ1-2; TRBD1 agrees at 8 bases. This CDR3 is CASSYSADRDLGIYGYTF. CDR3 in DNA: TGTGCCAGCAGTTACTCGGCGGACAGGGACCTGGGAATCTATGGCTACACCTTC.